This TCR beta chain was documented in a study of cytomegalovirus exposure and HLA in healthy donors (dated by TCRdb to the late 2010s). Regarding the complete study: In an earlier analysis of under 600 of the donors, under 300 Gb of sequence data and 90 million to 130 million unique TCR beta sequences from about 179 million T cells were reported. HLA typing included class I and class II loci at four-digit resolution. An earlier analysis of fewer than 750 of the donors used high-throughput TCR beta sequencing to judge whether each TCR beta V gene segment behaved as functional or pseudogenic. An early release covering more than 500 HLA-typed donors comprised roughly 300 gigabases of sequencing data and 65 million to 100 million unique TCR sequences. To predict cytomegalovirus infection status, the study brought together high-throughput TCR immunosequencing, statistical association of individual TCRs with disease status, and machine learning. Among some 400 genotyped donors of the cohort, an average of approximately 230,000 unique TCR beta nucleotide sequences were sequenced per donor, roughly a sixth of them non-productive. Rather than using new phenotypic data, the later analysis identified candidate immune exposures from TCR beta sequences and from how often those sequences occurred across donors. Among the roughly 430 genotyped donors, 75% to 90% belonged to the genetic ancestry cluster associated with self-reported Caucasian donors. Donor age, sex, ethnicity and CMV serostatus were collected together with the repertoire data. The number of donors typed differed by locus, with roughly 620-630 for A, B, C, DRB1 and DQB1, over 500 for DQA1, nearly 610 for DPA1, and around 430 for DPB1. The study was designed to test whether signatures of past pathogen exposure could be identified by cataloging public T cell receptors. A later genetic analysis used genome-wide SNP genotypes for about three fifths of the 666 donors, treating that subset as a discovery cohort. Using immunosequencing, the study profiled T cell repertoires from about 610 subjects and related those repertoires to cytomegalovirus serostatus. A separate validation cohort of 100 to 150 different subjects was used in addition to the roughly 700-subject first cohort. In a later analysis, previously published TCR beta repertoires from some 640 donors were re-analyzed and high-resolution HLA genotyping was added so that TCR occurrence patterns could be studied. Every discovery cohort repertoire had been produced on one sequencing platform. Because of strong linkage in the cohort, roughly 5 DR-DQ haplotypes were treated as single units for association and clustering.

The cohort was made up of 650 to 700 healthy bone marrow donors. At the time of sampling, all cohort members were nominally healthy, though unrecorded immune exposures were likely present. The donor tested CMV seropositive, placing the donor among the 289 seropositive members of the cohort. Each donor provided a peripheral blood sample, and peripheral blood mononuclear cells were used for TCR beta sequencing. Genomic DNA extraction from the blood cell samples was performed with the Qiagen DNeasy Blood Extraction Kit. V is shortened by 6 bases, J by 9 bases, and the region joining them spans 15 bases. Taken from the germline V gene, the CDR1 and CDR2 loops are MNHNS and SASEGT. The CDR3 covers 13 residues, taking in both the cysteine and the phenylalanine. Kept here is only the CDR3 DNA, which spans 39 bases and is read in frame from base 1. Library preparation used the immunoSEQ multiplex PCR assay. For the multiplex PCR, a mixture combining 60 forward primers for TCR Vbeta segments and 13 reverse primers for TCR Jbeta segments was used. Amplification of the CDR3 region of rearranged TCR beta genes was performed with a multiplex PCR assay on genomic DNA. The amplified TCR beta libraries were sequenced on the Illumina HiSeq System as 87-base-pair reads. The original pipeline was this. A later analysis counted tens of millions of unique TCR beta chains across the 666 repertoires, and approximately 11 million of these chains were shared by at least two donors. Raw reads were error-corrected and collapsed into unique sequences with a nearest-neighbor algorithm that merged closely related sequences to remove PCR and sequencing errors. CDR3 sequences were aligned to IMGT reference sequences to assign V, D and J gene segments. For a sequence to be retained, a match of at least six nucleotides was required to both a V gene segment and a J gene segment. A rearrangement counted as productive if the CDR3 had no stop codons and remained in frame with V and J, and every other rearrangement counted as non-productive. CDR3 was defined according to IMGT convention as the region running from the second conserved V-encoded cysteine to the conserved J-encoded phenylalanine. In an earlier analysis of roughly 610 of the donors, sequences lacking an unambiguous match to a single V gene segment were excluded. In an earlier analysis of almost 600 of the donors, a V segment was called functional when productive rearrangements were above 56.7%, and segregating when the standard deviation between donors exceeded 5%. A statistical classification framework was built to diagnose cytomegalovirus status from the catalog of TCR beta chain sequences. In a later analysis, TCR nucleotide sequences were compared against IMGT/GENE-DB human TR gene sequences so that V and J genes could be assigned. In a later analysis, CDR3 sequences and most-parsimonious VDJ recombination scenarios were assigned using the TCRdist pipeline. A later analysis defined each TCR beta chain by its CDR3 amino acid sequence plus V-gene family, and excluded reads lacking a unique V-gene family. A later analysis removed several hundred highly shared, low-generation-probability nucleotide sequences to deal with suspected cross-contamination and a sequencing artifact. In a later analysis, a clonal expansion index was calculated for each public chain from normalized within-repertoire ranks of inferred template counts. A later analysis computed generation probabilities with a VDJ recombination model fitted to out-of-frame rearrangements, and checked the results against IGoR. In a later analysis, TCR-TCR, TCR-HLA and TCR-CMV co-occurrence was scored with hypergeometric tests, and a repertoire-size bias correction was applied to TCR pairs. False discovery rates were estimated in a later analysis by permuting HLA or CMV assignments 20 times. In a later analysis, co-occurring TCRs were grouped with DBSCAN, and TCRdist sequence similarity was added when clustering was performed within HLA-allele-positive subsets. For co-occurrence clustering, repertoires with fewer than 30,000 or more than 120,000 public chains were excluded, along with five repertoires with anomalous nucleotide sharing. In TCRdb, the immuneACCESS table is reduced to in-frame sequences with V and J assigned. These tables do not hold every clone; where another copy was compared, an unresolved V gene accounts for under half, and the others remain unexplained. D and trimming come from the DNA, and the V and J calls and clone size come from that table. Recorded for this sample are about 80,000 clones; around 77% of them occurred a single time. Less than 25% of the sample is taken by the ten largest.

Remarks on this clone: The specificity of this receptor is unknown. There are no base qualities to consult, and no much larger clone falls within one base.

Study-wide conclusions, independent of this receptor: Immune exposure information for the cohort was limited to CMV serostatus. V-gene and J-gene trimming of TCR beta chains was associated with a missense DCLRE1C variant in a later genetic analysis, and the association was replicated in an independent cohort. Three of the identified cytomegalovirus-associated TCR beta chains were confirmed in vitro to be specific for cytomegalovirus antigens. Strong co-occurrence of HLA alleles, especially DR and DQ, made assigning TCR associations to individual alleles difficult. The study listed 150 to 200 TCR beta chains as associated with cytomegalovirus. The 87-base-pair reads could not distinguish some IMGT-functional V segments, including TRBV6-2 and TRBV6-3, so those segments were excluded. In an earlier analysis of under 600 of the donors, most TCR beta V segments were observed in productive rearrangements about 87% or about 30% of the time, broadly matching IMGT annotations. A later analysis found that TCR association rates varied across HLA loci, with DRB1 alleles showing the most associated TCRs and HLA-C alleles the fewest. Most TCR sequences were seen in very few donors, while some public TCRs were found in many individuals. Presence/absence analyses assumed roughly uniform sequencing depth across donors, an assumption that may not hold. Compared with equally common non-associated chains, HLA-associated TCR beta chains in a later analysis were more clonally expanded and had lower generation probabilities. Only TCR beta chains were sequenced in this cohort, and the absence of alpha or paired-chain data limited detectable features. Specific HLA alleles were associated with 15,000 to 20,000 TCR beta sequences at a false discovery rate of 0.05 in a later analysis. Compared with the 666-donor mean, donors in an Asian-associated ancestry cluster had fewer N-insertions in productive TCRs, according to a later genetic analysis. A cluster of highly shared sequence variants was judged likely to be a technical artifact of the sequencing pipeline. Several of the top co-occurrence clusters appeared to be linked to parvovirus B19, influenza, CMV and Epstein-Barr virus, according to a later analysis. A further reported finding was that TCR beta sequences accurately predicted the HLA-A and HLA-B alleles for most subjects in the first cohort. The classifier was reported to diagnose cytomegalovirus status with high specificity and sensitivity in both the original cohort and the validation cohort. The authors suggested that the approach could potentially be extended to other disease states and immunological phenotypes. Because counts were too low, roughly 17 rarely observed V segments, including chromosome 9 orphons, were left out of the earlier analysis of a few hundred of the donors. Linkage disequilibrium might explain the correlated functional status among segregating V segments, but an unknown experimental factor could not be ruled out. A later analysis found that most CMV-associated TCR beta chains appeared HLA-restricted, with HLA associations seemingly driven largely by CMV exposure. HLA typing was unavailable for some donors at each locus, so association tests used only the typed subset.

The chain links TRBV6-1 with TRBJ2-1; the D gene is perhaps TRBD1, on 5 matching bases. This TCR derives from a woman in her thirties or forties in good health and CMV-seropositive. Material for sequencing was PBMCs. The nucleotide sequence reads TGTGCCAGCAGCTCACCCAGGGCGACTGAGCAGTTCTTC. Translated, this gives CASSSPRATEQFF.